This T cell receptor (beta chain) appears in the sequencing data of a study of blood T cell repertoires in COVID-19. Study summary: Specimens from acute and convalescent COVID-19 originated in the United States, Italy and Spain.

Germline V gene sequence: CDR1 SGHTA, CDR2 FQGNSA. The CDR3 is made up of 15 amino acids. J lost 4 bases, V lost 2 bases, and 4 bases had no gene match. Clones were sequenced by immunoSEQ multiplex PCR, and TCRdb holds only the in-frame ones, with some missing. The profile shows approximately 270,000 clones, roughly 89% of them singletons. This TCR was sampled from a woman aged 60-75 years who had recovered from COVID-19. Sample: PBMCs or T cells enriched from blood (not recorded which). The chain carries TRBV7-2 and TRBJ2-1; 8 nucleotides agree with TRBD2. The CDR3 bases are TGTGCCAGCAGCTTAACTAGCGGAAAATACAATGAGCAGTTCTTC. Translation gives CASSLTSGKYNEQFF.